The 20 T cell receptor beta chains listed next were all sequenced from one sample in a study of identical twins. TCRdb reprocessed the 5' RACE reads via MiXCR and lists one record per CDR3 protein. The table includes approximately 500,000 distinct CDR3 sequences, roughly a quarter detected once. These data also formed part of another study, on T cells expressing NK-cell markers.

Sequencing was carried out using CD4+ T cells sorted from blood. The receptors shown here come from a woman aged 18-29 years in good health.

This clonotype was counted only a few times. The chain joins TRBV20-1 to TRBJ2-7; 8 nucleotides agree with TRBD1. The length of the CDR3 is 14 residues. Trimming took 6 bases from V and 0 from J; bases not matched to a gene: 7. The germline CDR1 and CDR2 sequences are DFQATT and SNEGSKA (reference sequence). In DNA, the CDR3 is TGCAGTGCGGGCCAGGGGGCTAGCTCCTACGAGCAGTACTTC. Translated: CSAGQGASSYEQYF.

This clonotype was picked up a small number of times. The genes are TRBV20-1 and TRBJ2-1, with 7 bases identical to TRBD2. In germline, CDR1 is DFQATT, CDR2 SNEGSKA (reference sequence). After removal of 3 bases from V and 4 bases from J, the junction contained 9 bases not matched to a gene. This CDR3 region has 15 residues. This CDR3 reads CSARPSSGLYNEQFF. DNA for the CDR3: TGCAGTGCTAGGCCCTCTAGCGGACTTTACAATGAGCAGTTCTTC.

The V gene is TRBV29-1, the J gene TRBJ2-5, with D maybe TRBD2 (7 bases). The germline V and J ends were trimmed by 6 bases and 5 bases, with 16 bases remaining between them. There are 13 residues in the CDR3. Germline V CDR1 and CDR2: SQVTM, ANQGSEA. The CDR3 sequence is CSVAAGRGETQYF. As DNA, the CDR3 is TGCAGCGTCGCCGCAGGGAGGGGGGAGACCCAGTACTTC.

The genes are TRBV6-1 and TRBJ2-7; D is undetermined. Deletions cut 6 bases from V and 3 bases from J, with 12 bases between. The germline V gene encodes CDR1 MNHNS and CDR2 SASEGT. CDR3 length equals 13 residues. CDR3 residues: CASSQFGFYEQYF. Written as DNA, the CDR3 is TGTGCCAGCAGCCAATTTGGGTTCTACGAGCAGTACTTC.

This clonotype came up a few times. The chain is built from TRBV20-1 and TRBJ2-7, with 9 bases that match TRBD2. The CDR3 has 15 residues. Germline CDR1 reads DFQATT; CDR2 reads SNEGSKA (reference sequence). After removal of 0 bases from V and 3 bases from J, the junction contained 6 bases not matched to a gene. CDR3 nucleotides: TGCAGTGCTAGAGATCTTTCGCGGGGGGGCTACGAGCAGTACTTC. Protein sequence: CSARDLSRGGYEQYF.

This clonotype was seen a few times. The V gene is TRBV6-5, the J gene TRBJ2-7; D is unresolved. This CDR3 comprises 12 residues. Trimming took off 6 bases at V and 6 bases at J, with 12 bases between the two ends. CDR1 and CDR2 (germline): MNHEY, SVGAGI. The CDR3 DNA sequence: TGTGCCAGCAGAAGCCGGGCCAGCGAGCAGTACTTC. Translated: CASRSRASEQYF.

The CDR3 is CASSSSPIRYEQYF. The DNA for the CDR3 is TGTGCCAGCAGCTCCTCCCCTATCCGATACGAGCAGTACTTC. The chain is built from TRBV13 and TRBJ2-7; no clear D gene. The CDR3 is made up of 14 amino acids. V dropped 4 bases and J dropped 4 bases, with 14 bases sitting between them. The germline gives CDR1 PRHDT, CDR2 FYEKMQ (reference sequence).

This clonotype was counted between two and nine times. V and J are TRBV5-1 and TRBJ1-6, with D unresolved. The V gene's germline CDR1 is SGHRS and CDR2 YFSETQ. The CDR3 totals 13 residues. V lost 4 bases and J lost 8, with 10 bases in between. The CDR3 DNA reads TGCGCCAGCAGCCTCGATACTGATTCACCCCTCCACTTT. This codes for CASSLDTDSPLHF.

The chain joins TRBV20-1 to TRBJ2-3, with TRBD2 as a possible D gene (5 bases). V was shortened by 5 bases and J by 1 base, with 13 bases between the two germline ends. This CDR3 is built from 14 residues. Germline values: CDR1 DFQATT, CDR2 SNEGSKA (reference sequence). CDR3 in amino acids: CSASPDGGTDTQYF. The DNA of the CDR3 is TGCAGTGCTTCCCCGGACGGGGGCACAGATACGCAGTATTTT.

The genes are TRBV6-5 and TRBJ1-3, with 9 bases matching TRBD1. CDR1 is MNHEY and CDR2 is SVGAGI in the germline V gene. This CDR3 has 13 amino acids. Trimming took 4 bases from V and 7 from J; bases not matched to a gene: 2. For the CDR3, the DNA is TGTGCCAGCAGTTGGGGGACAGGGAACACCATATATTTT. Protein sequence: CASSWGTGNTIYF.

The CDR3 spells CASKASSWAPNTGELFF. CDR3 nucleotides: TGTGCCAGCAAGGCCAGCAGCTGGGCCCCGAACACCGGGGAGCTGTTTTTT. The genes are TRBV7-9 and TRBJ2-2; D unresolved. The CDR3 runs 17 residues. Trimming pared 7 bases from V and 0 bases from J, leaving 18 bases between. The germline gives CDR1 SEHNR, CDR2 FQNEAQ (reference sequence).

This clonotype has a handful of counts. The CDR3 DNA follows: TGTGCCAGCAGCCCCACTTCAAACAATGAGCAGTTCTTC. Its protein is CASSPTSNNEQFF. The V and J genes are TRBV6-2 or TRBV6-3 and TRBJ2-1; no definite D call. The CDR3 loop spans 13 amino acids. V lost 6 bases, J lost 5 bases, and 11 bases lay in between. The germline gives CDR1 MNHEY, CDR2 SVGEGT.

In this sample, this clonotype turned up a few times. The chain has TRBV12-3 or TRBV12-4 and TRBJ1-4, with TRBD1 as a possible D gene (5 bases). The CDR3 runs 13 residues. The V gene lost 4 bases and the J gene lost 8 bases, with 11 bases spanning the gap. The CDR3: CASSSRGEEKLFF. CDR3 DNA: TGTGCCAGCAGTTCGAGGGGTGAGGAAAAACTGTTTTTT.

V gene TRBV10-2 combines with J gene TRBJ2-7; D may match TRBD1 or TRBD2 (6 bases each). The germline gives CDR1 WSHSY, CDR2 SAAADI. V lost 5 bases and J 0 bases, leaving 20 bases between the germline ends. The CDR3 sequence is 17 residues long. The CDR3 is CASSPLALGGLSYEQYF. Written as DNA, the CDR3 is TGCGCCAGCAGTCCTCTAGCCCTAGGGGGGCTCTCCTACGAGCAGTACTTC.

The chain recombines TRBV6-1 with TRBJ2-2, with 7 bases aligning to TRBD2. V lost 8 bases to trimming and J lost 3 bases; unmatched junction nucleotides: 6. Germline V gene lookup returns CDR1 MNHNS and CDR2 SASEGT. This CDR3 contains 14 residues. The CDR3 loop is CASGSGADTGELFF. For the CDR3, the DNA is TGTGCCAGCGGAAGCGGGGCCGACACCGGGGAGCTGTTTTTT.

CDR3 region: CASSRWTSGWSSYEQYF. In DNA, the CDR3 is TGTGCCAGCAGTAGGTGGACTAGCGGGTGGAGCTCCTACGAGCAGTACTTC. The J gene is TRBJ2-7, the V gene TRBV6-2 or TRBV6-3, with 11 bases identical to TRBD2. The ends lost 5 bases at V and 0 bases at J; junction bases unmatched: 9. CDR3 length: 17 residues. CDR1 and CDR2 from the germline V gene are MNHEY and SVGEGT.

The chain has TRBV6-2 or TRBV6-3 and TRBJ2-3, with a possible D match to TRBD2 (5 bases). The ends were cut back, 6 bases at V and 1 base at J, with 8 bases in the middle. The CDR3 runs 13 residues. Germline lookup yields CDR1 MNHEY and CDR2 SVGEGT. The CDR3 DNA follows: TGTGCCAGCAGCCGAGCGGGCACAGATACGCAGTATTTT. Its protein is CASSRAGTDTQYF.

The sample holds a few counts of this clonotype. The CDR3, as DNA: TGTGCCAGCAGCTTTATCGGTAGCGTCTATACGCAGTATTTT. Encoded protein: CASSFIGSVYTQYF. This rearrangement joins TRBV7-2 to TRBJ2-3; D is perhaps TRBD2 (5 bases). The CDR3 sequence is 14 residues long. The V gene lost 3 bases and the J gene lost 7 bases, with 14 bases spanning the gap. Germline V lookup: CDR1 SGHTA, CDR2 FQGNSA.

This clonotype was observed a handful of times. The chain has TRBV29-1 and TRBJ2-5; TRBD1 agrees at 9 bases. Germline CDR1 is SQVTM and CDR2 is ANQGSEA. The trim removed 3 bases at V and 4 bases at J, leaving 0 bases unmatched. The CDR3 is 12 amino acids. CDR3 nucleotide sequence: TGCAGCGTTGAGACAGGGGGAGAGACCCAGTACTTC. Translated, it gives CSVETGGETQYF.

The chain joins TRBV12-3 or TRBV12-4 to TRBJ2-2, with TRBD1 matching over 10 bases. The CDR3 spans 14 residues. After removal of 6 bases from V and 5 bases from J, the junction contained 3 bases not matched to a gene. The CDR3 spells CASSPGQGTGELFF. The CDR3 DNA is TGTGCCAGCAGCCCGGGACAGGGGACCGGGGAGCTGTTTTTT.